This T cell receptor beta chain came from a study of CD8 T cells in Susac syndrome. Study-level findings and limits: As the study acknowledged, the number of individuals in its TCR sequencing and HLA analysis was relatively small.

A quantity of roughly 0.5 to 1 ug RNA underwent reverse transcription using random hexamers. TCRdb reanalysed the immunoSEQ multiplex PCR reads using MiXCR and keeps one entry per CDR3 protein. This table has more than 85,000 distinct CDR3 sequences, 95% to 98% appearing once. On this clonotype: Its antigen remains unidentified.

V was clipped by 5 bases and J by 3 bases; unmatched bases: 7. Per the germline V gene, CDR1 is LNHNV and CDR2 is YYDKDF (reference sequence). This CDR3 has 14 residues. This receptor was identified in a human donor in good health. The chain couples TRBV15 to TRBJ2-7; 7 bases align to TRBD1. The specimen was CD4+ T cells from PBMCs. The CDR3 here is CATSGDRVFYEQYF. As DNA, the CDR3 is TGTGCCACCAGCGGCGACAGGGTGTTCTACGAGCAGTACTTC.